The present T cell receptor (beta chain) was sequenced within a study of T cells in Graves' hyperthyroidism and ophthalmopathy. Patients counted as stable if ophthalmopathy did not develop within 18 months. This sample holds PBMCs from less than 13 ml fresh peripheral blood. The CDR3 contains 18 residues. Looked up from germline, CDR1 is SEHNR and CDR2 is FQNEAQ (reference sequence). Trimming took off 1 base at V and 0 bases at J, with 16 bases between the two ends. Note on this clonotype: Antigen unknown.

RNA transcripts were the template for amplifying TCR beta CDR3 regions. A first-round RT-PCR of the TCR CDR3 used the HTBI primer set. TCRdb itself ran the multiplex PCR reads through MiXCR, one entry per CDR3 protein. The sample carries about 590,000 distinct CDR3 sequences, approximately 14% recorded once. Study conclusions and caveats: Blood also held most thyroid clonotypes expanded beyond 0.001.

This chain uses TRBV7-9 with TRBJ1-3, with D hard to call. The TCR originated in a woman under 40 with Graves' hyperthyroidism. The specimen sequenced was blood. CDR3: CASSLVSDIGLSGNTIYF. The CDR3 DNA sequence: TGTGCCAGCAGCTTAGTCTCTGATATTGGCCTCTCTGGAAACACCATATATTTT.